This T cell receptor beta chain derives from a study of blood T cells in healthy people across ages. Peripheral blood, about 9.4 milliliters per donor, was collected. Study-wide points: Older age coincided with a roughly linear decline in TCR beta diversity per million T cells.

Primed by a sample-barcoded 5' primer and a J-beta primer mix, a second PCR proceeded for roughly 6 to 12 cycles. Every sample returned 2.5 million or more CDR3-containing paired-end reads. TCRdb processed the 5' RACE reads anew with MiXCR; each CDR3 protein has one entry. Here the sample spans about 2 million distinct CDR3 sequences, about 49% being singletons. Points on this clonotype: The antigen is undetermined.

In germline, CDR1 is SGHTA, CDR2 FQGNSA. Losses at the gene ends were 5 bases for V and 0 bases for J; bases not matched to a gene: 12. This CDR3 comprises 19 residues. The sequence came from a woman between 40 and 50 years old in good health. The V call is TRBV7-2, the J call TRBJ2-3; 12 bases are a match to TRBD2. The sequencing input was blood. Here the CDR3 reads CASSPSRLAGATSTDTQYF. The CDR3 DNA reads TGTGCCAGCAGCCCGAGCCGACTAGCGGGGGCTACTAGCACAGATACGCAGTATTTT.